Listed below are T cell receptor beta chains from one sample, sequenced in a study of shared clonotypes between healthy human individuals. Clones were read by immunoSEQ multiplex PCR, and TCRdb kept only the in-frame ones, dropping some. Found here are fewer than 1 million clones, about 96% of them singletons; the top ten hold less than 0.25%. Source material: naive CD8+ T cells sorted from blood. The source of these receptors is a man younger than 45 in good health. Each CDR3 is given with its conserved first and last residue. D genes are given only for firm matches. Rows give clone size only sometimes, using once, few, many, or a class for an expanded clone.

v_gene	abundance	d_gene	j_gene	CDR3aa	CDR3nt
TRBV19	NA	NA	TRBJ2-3	CASSIDSQGDPDTQYF	TGTGCCAGTAGTATAGATTCACAGGGAGACCCAGATACGCAGTATTTT
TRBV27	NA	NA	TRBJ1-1	CASSRNRANTEAFF	TGTGCCAGCAGTAGGAACAGGGCCAACACTGAAGCTTTCTTT
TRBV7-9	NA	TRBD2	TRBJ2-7	CASSLEGTSGYEQYF	TGTGCCAGCAGCTTAGAGGGGACTAGCGGCTACGAGCAGTACTTC
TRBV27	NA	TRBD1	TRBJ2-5	CASRDRRQTQYF	TGTGCCAGCAGGGACAGGAGACAGACCCAGTACTTC
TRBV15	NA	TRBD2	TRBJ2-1	CATSGGLAGYNEQFF	TGTGCCACCAGCGGGGGACTAGCGGGCTACAATGAGCAGTTCTTC
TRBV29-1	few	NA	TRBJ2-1	CSVEDRGLGVAYNEQFF	TGCAGCGTTGAAGACCGTGGTTTAGGGGTAGCCTACAATGAGCAGTTCTTC
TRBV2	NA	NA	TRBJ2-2	CASSPNSNTGELFF	TGTGCCAGCAGTCCCAATTCGAACACCGGGGAGCTGTTTTTT
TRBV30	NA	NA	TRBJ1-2	CAWSPSLGVYGYTF	TGTGCCTGGAGTCCCTCACTGGGCGTCTATGGCTACACCTTC
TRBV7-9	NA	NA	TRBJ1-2	CASSLRTDYGYTF	TGTGCCAGCAGCTTAAGGACGGACTATGGCTACACCTTC
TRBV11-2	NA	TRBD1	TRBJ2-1	CASSLWRTGRNEQFF	TGTGCCAGCAGCTTGTGGCGGACAGGGCGCAATGAGCAGTTCTTC
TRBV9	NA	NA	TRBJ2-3	CASSVVGSTDTQYF	TGTGCCAGCAGCGTAGTAGGCAGCACAGATACGCAGTATTTT
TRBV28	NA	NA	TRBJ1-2	CASSLSVASGYTF	TGTGCCAGCAGTTTAAGTGTCGCAAGCGGCTACACCTTC
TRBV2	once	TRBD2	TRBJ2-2	CASQTSGIGTGELFF	TGTGCCAGCCAGACTAGCGGGATAGGGACAGGGGAGCTGTTTTTT
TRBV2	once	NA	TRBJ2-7	CASNPSLFSVYEQYF	TGTGCCAGCAACCCTAGTTTATTCTCGGTCTACGAGCAGTACTTC
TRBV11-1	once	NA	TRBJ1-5	CASSETPSLPQHF	TGTGCCAGCAGCGAGACACCCTCTCTGCCCCAGCATTTT
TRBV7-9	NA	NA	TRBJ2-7	CASSSYFEQYF	TGTGCCAGCAGCTCTTACTTCGAGCAGTACTTC
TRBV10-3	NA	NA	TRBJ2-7	CAISESSNEQYF	TGTGCCATCAGTGAGTCCTCTAATGAGCAGTACTTC